This T cell receptor beta chain is from a study of early T cells in non-severe SARS-CoV-2 infection. At the level of the study: Chains from this unsorted whole-blood bulk RNA could not be paired.

This clonotype was counted between two and nine times. The V end was cut by 3 bases, the J end by 0 bases, with 6 bases between. Germline-derived CDR1 and CDR2 are MDHEN and SYDVKM. CDR3 length: 14 amino acids. MiXCR, applied by TCRdb to the 5' RACE reads, yields one record per CDR3 protein. The sample consists of roughly 50,000 distinct CDR3 sequences, approximately 9.8% of them appearing once. The sample was whole blood. The rearrangement joins TRBV28 to TRBJ1-3; no clear D gene. The TCR originated in an adult who was a healthcare worker with PCR-confirmed SARS-CoV-2 infection or an uninfected control (not recorded which). CDR3 in DNA: TGTGCCAGCAGTTTGGTTCACTCTGGAAACACCATATATTTT. Translated: CASSLVHSGNTIYF.